What follows is one T cell receptor (beta chain) and its context. The target of this receptor is not known. No qualities accompany the bases; no much larger clone lies one base away. Including cysteine and phenylalanine, the CDR3 has 20 amino acids. Only CDR3 DNA remains: 60 bases, in frame from the first base. The V end gives up 3 bases and the J end 3 bases, leaving 14 bases in the junction not matched to a gene. Reading the germline V gene (reference sequence) gives CDR1 SGHNT and CDR2 YYREEE. The CDR3 regions of human TCRbeta chains were analyzed by immunosequencing. On the authors' methods: Repertoire TCRs were matched against a reference library of SARS-CoV-2-specific TCRs generated with the MIRA antigen-specificity platform. Breadth was defined as the fraction of unique TCRs that were SARS-CoV-2-associated. Depth was defined as the fraction of total T cells that were SARS-CoV-2-associated. Each spike-specific TCR was assigned to its reactive spike region and to a CD4 or CD8 class using the MIRA data. Log10-transformed breadth and depth values were compared by one-way ANOVA with Sidak's multiple comparisons tests. TCRdb provides this immuneACCESS table in a form limited to in-frame rearrangements. Some clones are lacking; in checked studies, under half of them reflect an unresolved V gene, and why the rest are absent is not known. V and J calls and clone size are given by that table; D and trimming were obtained from the DNA. The sample profile shows tens of thousands of clones; about 88% of them were found once. 15% to 20% of the sample rests with the top ten.

The time point label on this specimen signifies: baseline before first vaccination. The vaccinee samples were drawn from two UK trials, COV001 and COV002, one of which was a single-blind randomized controlled phase 2/3 trial testing AZD1222 (ChAdOx1 nCoV-19) in healthy adults. For TCRbeta chain sequencing, PBMC samples were collected from trial participants at day 0 and at day 28 after the second dose. The data stem from a study of T cell responses to AZD1222 COVID-19 vaccine (dated by TCRdb to 2020 to 2022). For context, the study as a whole: AZD1222 recipients given second doses at about 4 weeks or at about 12 weeks were pooled, since spike-specific TCR depth and breadth were not found to differ between the two schedules. Enrollment into the trials was organized by age into subgroups of 18-55, 56-69 and 70-plus years, and those subgroups contained about 150, 27 and 61 TCR-sequenced participants, respectively. TCR sequencing covered more than 230 trial participants: nearly 210 given two doses of AZD1222 and around 26 given two doses of MenACWY control vaccine.

Here is what the overall study found, with its caveats: Epitopes outside the regions mutated in the B.1.351 and B.1.1.7 variants were reportedly recognized by nearly half of the unique spike-specific TCRs. CD4 TCRs associated with the vaccine covered the entire spike protein, and the dominant responses were in regions 160-218 and 743-854. A significant rise in spike-specific TCR breadth and depth was observed after two AZD1222 doses relative to day 0 and relative to MenACWY recipients. Conclusions about previously exposed vaccinees are limited, since just six AZD1222 recipients were seropositive for SARS-CoV-2 at baseline. The 56-69-year group was small, and its depth increase did not reach significance, likely because of low power. No day 14 peak-response samples were available, so repertoires were characterized only after the peak T cell response. Most participants were white British and females outnumbered males, and the authors suggested that clonal diversity may have been underestimated.

The sequence links TRBV5-4 to TRBJ2-2, with 13 bases matching TRBD2. Specimen: peripheral blood, collected on day 0 of AZD1222 vaccination. The TCR originated in an adult in good health. The DNA sequence is as follows: TGTGCCAGCAGCTCCCCCTTTAATTGGACTAGCGGGGGAGACACCGGGGAGCTGTTTTTT. Translated, it gives CASSSPFNWTSGGDTGELFF.